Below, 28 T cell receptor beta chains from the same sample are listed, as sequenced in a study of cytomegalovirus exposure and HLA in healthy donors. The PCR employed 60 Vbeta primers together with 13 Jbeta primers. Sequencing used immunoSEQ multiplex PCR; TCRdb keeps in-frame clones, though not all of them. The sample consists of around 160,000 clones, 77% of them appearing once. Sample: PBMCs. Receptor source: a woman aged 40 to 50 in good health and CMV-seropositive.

The CDR3 loop is CASRLSPTQETQYF. CDR3 DNA sequence: TGTGCCAGCAGGTTGAGTCCGACTCAAGAGACCCAGTACTTC. The gene calls are TRBV5-4 and TRBJ2-5; D remains unclear. The ends were cut back, 5 bases at V and 2 bases at J, with 13 bases in the middle. The CDR3 is 14 amino acids. Germline V gene sequence: CDR1 SGHNT, CDR2 YYREEE (reference sequence).

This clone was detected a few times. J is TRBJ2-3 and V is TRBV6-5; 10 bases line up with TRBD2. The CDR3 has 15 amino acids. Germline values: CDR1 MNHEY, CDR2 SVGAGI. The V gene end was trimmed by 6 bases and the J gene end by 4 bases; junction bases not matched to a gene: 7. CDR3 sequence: CASREIAGGSDTQYF. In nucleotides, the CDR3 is TGTGCCAGCAGGGAAATAGCGGGAGGATCAGATACGCAGTATTTT.

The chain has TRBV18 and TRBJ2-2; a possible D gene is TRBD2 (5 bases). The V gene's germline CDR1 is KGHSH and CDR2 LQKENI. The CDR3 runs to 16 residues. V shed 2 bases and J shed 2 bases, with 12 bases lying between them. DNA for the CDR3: TGTGCCAGCTCACCATCGTTACTAGGCAACACCGGGGAGCTGTTTTTT. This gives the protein CASSPSLLGNTGELFF.

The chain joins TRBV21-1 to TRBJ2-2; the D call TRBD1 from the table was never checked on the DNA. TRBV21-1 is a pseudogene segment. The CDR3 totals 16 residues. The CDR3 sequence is CASSKSQGMVSGELFF. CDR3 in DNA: TGTGCCAGCAGTAAGAGCCAGGGAATGGTTAGCGGGGAGCTGTTTTTT.

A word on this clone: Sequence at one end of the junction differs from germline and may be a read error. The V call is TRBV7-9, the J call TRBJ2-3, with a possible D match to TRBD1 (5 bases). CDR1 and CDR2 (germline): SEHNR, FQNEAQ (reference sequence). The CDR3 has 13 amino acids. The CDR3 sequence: CSSSFRGTDTQYF. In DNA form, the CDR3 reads TGTTCCAGCAGCTTCAGGGGCACAGATACGCAGTATTTT.

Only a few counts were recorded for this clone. CDR3 amino acids: CAWTTKGLGNTEAFF. The DNA for the CDR3 is TGTGCCTGGACCACAAAGGGGTTAGGGAACACTGAAGCTTTCTTT. V is TRBV30 and J is TRBJ1-1, with a tentative D call TRBD1 (5 bases). CDR3 length: 15 residues. Trimming removed 4 bases from V and 1 base from J, with 16 bases in between. The germline CDR1 and CDR2 sequences are GTSNPN and SVGIG (reference sequence).

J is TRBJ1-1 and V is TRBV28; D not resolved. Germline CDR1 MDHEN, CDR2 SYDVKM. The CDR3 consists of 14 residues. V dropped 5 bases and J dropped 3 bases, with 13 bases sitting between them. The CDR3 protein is CASSGTRRDTEAFF. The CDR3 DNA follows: TGTGCCAGCAGTGGTACTCGGAGGGACACTGAAGCTTTCTTT.

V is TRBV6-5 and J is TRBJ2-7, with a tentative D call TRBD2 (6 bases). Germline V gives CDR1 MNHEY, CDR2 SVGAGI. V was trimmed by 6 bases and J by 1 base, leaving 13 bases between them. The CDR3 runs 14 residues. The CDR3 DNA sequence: TGTGCCAGCAGAGGGACTCCCCTATCCTACGAGCAGTACTTC. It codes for CASRGTPLSYEQYF.

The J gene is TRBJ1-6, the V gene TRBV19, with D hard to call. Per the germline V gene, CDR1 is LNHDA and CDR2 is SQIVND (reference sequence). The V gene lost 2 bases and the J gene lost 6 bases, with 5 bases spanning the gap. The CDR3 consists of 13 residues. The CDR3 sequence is CASSIQVNSPLHF. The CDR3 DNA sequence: TGTGCCAGTAGTATACAGGTTAATTCACCCCTCCACTTT.

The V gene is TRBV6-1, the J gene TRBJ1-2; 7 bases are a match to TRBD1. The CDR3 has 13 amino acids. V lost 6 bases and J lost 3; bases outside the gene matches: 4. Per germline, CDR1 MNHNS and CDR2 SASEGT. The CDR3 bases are TGTGCCAGCAGCGTGGACAGGTACTATGGCTACACCTTC. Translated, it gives CASSVDRYYGYTF.

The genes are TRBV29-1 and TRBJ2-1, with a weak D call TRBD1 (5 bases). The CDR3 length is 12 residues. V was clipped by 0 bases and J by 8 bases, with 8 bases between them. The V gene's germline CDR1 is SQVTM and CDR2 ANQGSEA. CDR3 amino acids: CSVEEQGDEQFF. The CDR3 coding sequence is TGCAGCGTTGAAGAGCAGGGCGATGAGCAGTTCTTC.

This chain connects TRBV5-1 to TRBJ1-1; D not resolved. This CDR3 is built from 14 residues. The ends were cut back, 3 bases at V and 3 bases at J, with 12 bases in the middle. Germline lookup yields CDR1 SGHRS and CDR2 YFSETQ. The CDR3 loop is CASSYGSLDTEAFF. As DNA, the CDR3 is TGCGCCAGCAGCTATGGGTCTCTAGACACTGAAGCTTTCTTT.

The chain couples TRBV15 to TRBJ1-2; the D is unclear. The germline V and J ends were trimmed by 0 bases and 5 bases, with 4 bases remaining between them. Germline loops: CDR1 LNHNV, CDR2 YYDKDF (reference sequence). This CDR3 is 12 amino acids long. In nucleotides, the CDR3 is TGTGCCACCAGCAGAGATCGGTATGGCTACACCTTC. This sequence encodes CATSRDRYGYTF.

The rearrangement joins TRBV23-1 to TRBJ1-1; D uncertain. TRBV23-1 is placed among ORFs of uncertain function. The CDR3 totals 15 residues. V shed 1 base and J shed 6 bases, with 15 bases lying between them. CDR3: CASSQWGGSVAEAFF. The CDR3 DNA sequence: TGCGCCAGCAGTCAATGGGGAGGGTCGGTGGCTGAAGCTTTCTTT.

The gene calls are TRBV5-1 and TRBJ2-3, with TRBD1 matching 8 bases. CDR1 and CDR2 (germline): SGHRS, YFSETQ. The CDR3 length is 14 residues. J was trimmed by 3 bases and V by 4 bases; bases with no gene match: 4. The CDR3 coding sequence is TGCGCCAGCAGCGCAAGACAGGGGACAGATACGCAGTATTTT. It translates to CASSARQGTDTQYF.

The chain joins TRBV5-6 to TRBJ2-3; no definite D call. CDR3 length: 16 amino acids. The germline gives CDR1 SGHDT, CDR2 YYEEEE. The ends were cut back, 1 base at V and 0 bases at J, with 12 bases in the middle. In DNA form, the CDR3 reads TGTGCCAGCAGCTTGAGAGGCGTATCTAGCACAGATACGCAGTATTTT. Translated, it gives CASSLRGVSSTDTQYF.

For the CDR3, the DNA is TGTGCCAGCAGTGAATCTAGCTCTAACTACAATGAGCAGTTCTTC. Amino acid sequence: CASSESSSNYNEQFF. V usage is TRBV2 and J usage is TRBJ2-1; a weak D match, TRBD2 (5 bases). CDR1 is SNHLY and CDR2 is FYNNEI in the germline V gene. The CDR3 totals 15 residues. Deletions cut 2 bases from V and 3 bases from J, with 11 bases between.

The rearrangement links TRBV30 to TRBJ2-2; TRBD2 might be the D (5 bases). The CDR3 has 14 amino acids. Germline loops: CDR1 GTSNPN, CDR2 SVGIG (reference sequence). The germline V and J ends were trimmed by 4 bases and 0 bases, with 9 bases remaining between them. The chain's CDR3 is CAWNRGTNTGELFF. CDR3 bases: TGTGCCTGGAATCGGGGTACGAACACCGGGGAGCTGTTTTTT.

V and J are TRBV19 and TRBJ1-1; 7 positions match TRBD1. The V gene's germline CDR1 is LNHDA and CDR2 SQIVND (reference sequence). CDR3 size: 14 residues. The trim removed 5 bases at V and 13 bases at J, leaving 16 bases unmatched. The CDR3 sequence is CASSSRTGRWAVFF. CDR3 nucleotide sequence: TGTGCCAGTAGTTCAAGGACAGGTCGATGGGCCGTTTTCTTT.

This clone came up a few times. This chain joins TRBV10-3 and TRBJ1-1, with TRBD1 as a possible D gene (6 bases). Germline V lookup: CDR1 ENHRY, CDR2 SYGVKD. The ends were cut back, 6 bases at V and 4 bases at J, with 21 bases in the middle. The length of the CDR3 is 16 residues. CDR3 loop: CAIRGHDRTRGTEAFF. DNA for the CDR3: TGTGCCATCAGGGGACACGACAGAACTAGGGGCACTGAAGCTTTCTTT.

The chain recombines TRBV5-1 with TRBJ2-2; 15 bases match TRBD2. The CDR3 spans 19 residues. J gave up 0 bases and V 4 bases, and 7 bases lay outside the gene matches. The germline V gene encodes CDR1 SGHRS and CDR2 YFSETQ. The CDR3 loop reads CASSPRTSGGATNTGELFF. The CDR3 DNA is TGCGCCAGCAGCCCTCGGACTAGCGGGGGGGCTACGAACACCGGGGAGCTGTTTTTT. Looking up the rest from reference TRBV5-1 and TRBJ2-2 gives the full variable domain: KAGVTQTPRYLIKTRGQQVTLSCSPISGHRSVSWYQQTPGQGLQFLFEYFSETQRNKGNFPGRFSGRQFSNSRSEMNVSTLELGDSALYLCASSPRTSGGATNTGELFFGEGSRLTVL.

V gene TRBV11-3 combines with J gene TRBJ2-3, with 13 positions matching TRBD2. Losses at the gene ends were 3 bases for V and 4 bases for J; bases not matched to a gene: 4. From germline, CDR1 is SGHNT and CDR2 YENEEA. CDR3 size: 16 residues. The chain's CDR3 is CASSFGLAGEADTQYF. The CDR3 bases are TGTGCCAGCAGCTTTGGACTAGCGGGAGAAGCAGATACGCAGTATTTT.

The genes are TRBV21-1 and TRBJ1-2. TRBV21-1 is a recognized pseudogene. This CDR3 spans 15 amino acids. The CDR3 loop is CASSSPEGANYGYTF. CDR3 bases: TGTGCCAGCAGCTCGCCTGAGGGAGCTAACTATGGCTACACCTTC.

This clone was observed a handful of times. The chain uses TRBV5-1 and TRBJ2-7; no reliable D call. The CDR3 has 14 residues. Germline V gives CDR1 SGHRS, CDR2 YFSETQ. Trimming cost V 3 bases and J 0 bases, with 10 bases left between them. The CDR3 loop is CASSSQARSYEQYF. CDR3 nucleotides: TGCGCCAGCAGCTCGCAGGCCCGCTCCTACGAGCAGTACTTC.

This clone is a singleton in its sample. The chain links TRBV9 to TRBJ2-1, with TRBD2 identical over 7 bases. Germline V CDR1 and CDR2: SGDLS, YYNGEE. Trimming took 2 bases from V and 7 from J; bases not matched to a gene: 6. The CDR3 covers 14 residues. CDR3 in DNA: TGTGCCAGCAGCGTCGATACTAGCGTAAATGAGCAGTTCTTC. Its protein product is CASSVDTSVNEQFF.

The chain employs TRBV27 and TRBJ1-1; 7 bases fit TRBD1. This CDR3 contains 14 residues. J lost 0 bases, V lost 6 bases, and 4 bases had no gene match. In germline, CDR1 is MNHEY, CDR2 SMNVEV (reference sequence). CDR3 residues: CASRGQFMNTEAFF. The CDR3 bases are TGTGCCAGCAGGGGACAGTTCATGAACACTGAAGCTTTCTTT.

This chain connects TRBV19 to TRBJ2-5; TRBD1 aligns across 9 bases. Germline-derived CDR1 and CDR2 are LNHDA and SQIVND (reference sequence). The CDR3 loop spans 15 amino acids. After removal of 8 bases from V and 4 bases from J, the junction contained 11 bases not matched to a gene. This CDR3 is CASSKTGGFSETQYF. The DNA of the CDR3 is TGTGCCAGTTCTAAGACAGGGGGATTCTCAGAGACCCAGTACTTC.

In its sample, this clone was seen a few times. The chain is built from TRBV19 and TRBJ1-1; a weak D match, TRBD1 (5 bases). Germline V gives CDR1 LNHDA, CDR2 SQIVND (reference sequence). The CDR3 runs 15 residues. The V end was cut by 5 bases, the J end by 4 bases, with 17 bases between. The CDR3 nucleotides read TGTGCCAGTAGTGGCAGACAGCTTGTAACCACTGAAGCTTTCTTT. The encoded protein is CASSGRQLVTTEAFF. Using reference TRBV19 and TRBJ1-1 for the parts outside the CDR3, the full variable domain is DGGITQSPKYLFRKEGQNVTLSCEQNLNHDAMYWYRQDPGQGLRLIYYSQIVNDFQKGDIAEGYSVSREKKESFPLTVTSAQKNPTAFYLCASSGRQLVTTEAFFGQGTRLTVV.